These 23 T cell receptor beta chains came from one sample sequenced in a study of shared clonotypes between healthy human individuals. TCRdb keeps only in-frame clones here, not all; method: immunoSEQ multiplex PCR. Seen here are roughly 2 million clones, approximately 94% observed once, and the top ten hold roughly 1%. In the naive CD8 group, cells lacked CD45RO and were positively selected for CCR7, so terminally differentiated effector memory CD45RA+ cells were left out. The source material was naive CD8+ T cells sorted from blood. All receptors derive from a man younger than 30 in good health.

This chain uses TRBV19 with TRBJ2-5; TRBD2 matches at 7 bases. The CDR3 is 15 residues long. The germline CDR1 and CDR2 sequences are LNHDA and SQIVND (reference sequence). With 6 bases clipped from V and 2 bases from J, the junction kept 9 bases outside the gene matches. The CDR3 region has the DNA TGTGCCAGTAGCATCGGGGGGTCGTTTCAAGAGACCCAGTACTTC. Amino acids: CASSIGGSFQETQYF.

This sequence joins TRBV5-6 and TRBJ2-2; no reliable D call. The CDR3 is 14 amino acids. From germline, CDR1 is SGHDT and CDR2 YYEEEE. The ends were cut back, 4 bases at V and 3 bases at J, with 10 bases in the middle. The CDR3 nucleotides are TGTGCCAGCAGCCCGGCCGTCGACACCGGGGAGCTGTTTTTT. Amino acid sequence: CASSPAVDTGELFF.

The chain combines TRBV27 with TRBJ2-3; 13 bases align to TRBD2. The CDR3 runs to 19 residues. Germline CDR1 reads MNHEY; CDR2 reads SMNVEV (reference sequence). The V segment lost 5 bases and the J segment 0 bases; nucleotides outside the gene matches: 11. The CDR3 region has the DNA TGTGCCAGCAGTCCAGCGCCGGGACTAGCGGGATTTAGCACAGATACGCAGTATTTT. This translates into CASSPAPGLAGFSTDTQYF.

This chain uses TRBV18 with TRBJ2-7; D is undetermined. Germline loops: CDR1 KGHSH, CDR2 LQKENI. The CDR3 is made up of 12 amino acids. V was clipped by 4 bases and J by 7 bases, with 11 bases between them. CDR3 residues: CASSRVREEQYF. As DNA, the CDR3 is TGTGCCAGCTCACGGGTTAGGGAAGAGCAGTACTTC.

The gene calls are TRBV7-8 and TRBJ2-1; a possible D gene is TRBD1 (5 bases). This CDR3 is 17 amino acids long. Germline CDR1 and CDR2: SGHVS and FQNEAQ. Trimming left V 5 bases short and J 0 bases short, with 17 bases between. This CDR3 is CASSPGPGYDSYNEQFF. CDR3 coding DNA: TGTGCCAGCAGCCCTGGACCAGGGTATGACTCCTACAATGAGCAGTTCTTC.

J is TRBJ2-5 and V is TRBV5-1; no definite D call. The CDR3 sequence is 13 residues long. Germline V gene data show CDR1 as SGHRS and CDR2 as YFSETQ. Trimming shortened V by 2 bases and J by 2 bases, and 7 bases separated the two germline ends. In nucleotides, the CDR3 is TGCGCCAGCAGCTTTGGGCTGCAAGAGACCCAGTACTTC. Protein: CASSFGLQETQYF.

The rearrangement joins TRBV11-2 to TRBJ2-1; possible D gene TRBD1, 5 bases. Germline V gene data show CDR1 as SGHAT and CDR2 as FQNNGV. The CDR3 length is 13 residues. Trimming took off 5 bases at V and 4 bases at J, with 9 bases between the two ends. The chain's CDR3 is CASSLNRYNEQFF. CDR3 nucleotides: TGTGCCAGCAGCCTAAACAGGTACAATGAGCAGTTCTTC.

The chain employs TRBV28 and TRBJ2-5; D may be TRBD1 (6 bases). The germline V gene has CDR1 MDHEN and CDR2 SYDVKM. The CDR3 is 16 amino acids. V was cut by 4 bases and J by 1 base, with 16 bases left in between. CDR3 sequence (DNA): TGTGCCAGCAGTTCCCCAGCGGAGGACAGCCAAGAGACCCAGTACTTC. It is translated as CASSSPAEDSQETQYF.

Worth noting for this clone: The junction and the germline gene differ at one end; a read error may be behind it. The J gene is TRBJ1-1, the V gene TRBV7-7, with 7 bases identical to TRBD1. This CDR3 spans 13 amino acids. The germline gives CDR1 SSHAT, CDR2 FNYEAQ (reference sequence). The CDR3 region is CASSLGTDTEAFF. The CDR3 nucleotides are TGTGCTAGCAGCCTAGGGACAGACACTGAAGCTTTCTTT. Drawing the rest from reference TRBV7-7 and TRBJ1-1, the complete variable domain is GAGVSQSPRYKVTKRGQDVTLRCDPISSHATLYWYQQALGQGPEFLTYFNYEAQPDKSGLPSDRFSAERPEGSISTLTIQRTEQRDSAMYRCASSLGTDTEAFFGQGTRLTVV.

The rearrangement joins TRBV27 to TRBJ1-6; 9 positions match TRBD1. The CDR3 is 16 amino acids. CDR1 and CDR2 from the germline V gene are MNHEY and SMNVEV (reference sequence). V lost 5 bases to trimming and J lost 7 bases; unmatched junction nucleotides: 9. The CDR3 region has the DNA TGTGCCAGCAGTCCGGAGACAGGGGGGTTGAATTCACCCCTCCACTTT. Amino acids: CASSPETGGLNSPLHF.

The rearrangement joins TRBV5-1 to TRBJ2-7, with TRBD2 as a possible D gene (5 bases). Trimming shortened V by 0 bases and J by 3 bases, and 13 bases separated the two germline ends. Per the germline V gene, CDR1 is SGHRS and CDR2 is YFSETQ. This CDR3 contains 15 residues. CDR3 residues: CASSLAGYLGYEQYF. In nucleotides, the CDR3 is TGCGCCAGCAGCTTGGCGGGGTATCTTGGCTACGAGCAGTACTTC.

The rearrangement joins TRBV10-1 to TRBJ2-1, with TRBD1 as a possible D gene (5 bases). The CDR3 length is 16 residues. The germline V gene encodes CDR1 WNHNN and CDR2 SYGVQD (reference sequence). The V gene lost 0 bases and the J gene lost 3 bases, with 12 bases spanning the gap. The CDR3 DNA reads as TGCGCCAGCAGTGAGTCGAAACAGGATAACTACAATGAGCAGTTCTTC. It specifies CASSESKQDNYNEQFF.

Concerning this clone itself: At the DNA level, this CDR3 is encoded by other sequences in the same sample as well. V and J are TRBV28 and TRBJ2-7; D is unclear. Germline V lookup: CDR1 MDHEN, CDR2 SYDVKM. V was cut by 3 bases and J by 3 bases, with 3 bases left in between. This CDR3 is 11 amino acids long. In DNA, the CDR3 is TGTGCCAGCAGTTTTGGCTACGAGCAGTACTTC. Translated: CASSFGYEQYF.

This chain connects TRBV9 to TRBJ2-3; D is possibly TRBD1 (5 bases). Trimming took 0 bases from V and 2 from J, leaving 10 bases between them. The CDR3 length is 15 residues. Germline V gene sequence: CDR1 SGDLS, CDR2 YYNGEE. The CDR3 sequence: CASSVVGAHTDTQYF. DNA for the CDR3: TGTGCCAGCAGCGTAGTTGGGGCCCACACAGATACGCAGTATTTT.

The chain is built from TRBV5-4 and TRBJ2-1, with TRBD2 identical over 7 bases. The CDR3 loop spans 14 amino acids. Unmatched junction bases numbered 5, after V lost 6 bases and J lost 2 bases. CDR1 and CDR2 (germline): SGHNT, YYREEE (reference sequence). CDR3 residues: CASKGGSTYNEQFF. For the CDR3, the DNA is TGTGCCAGCAAGGGCGGGAGTACCTACAATGAGCAGTTCTTC.

J is TRBJ2-7 and V is TRBV7-9, with 11 bases matching TRBD2. Trimming at V came to 4 bases and at J to 1 base, leaving 9 bases not matched to a gene. CDR1 and CDR2 (germline): SEHNR, FQNEAQ (reference sequence). The CDR3 extends over 17 amino acids. The DNA of the CDR3 is TGTGCCAGCAGCTGGACCGGGACTAGCGGAGAATCCTACGAGCAGTACTTC. Encoded protein: CASSWTGTSGESYEQYF. The full variable domain, with the rest looked up from reference TRBV7-9 and TRBJ2-7, is DTGVSQNPRHKITKRGQNVTFRCDPISEHNRLYWYRQTLGQGPEFLTYFQNEAQLEKSRLLSDRFSAERPKGSFSTLEIQRTEQGDSAMYLCASSWTGTSGESYEQYFGPGTRLTVT.

V gene TRBV6-5 combines with J gene TRBJ2-5; 9 bases are a match to TRBD1. Trimming at V came to 4 bases and at J to 0 bases, leaving 3 bases not matched to a gene. CDR3 length: 15 amino acids. Germline loops: CDR1 MNHEY, CDR2 SVGAGI. In nucleotides, the CDR3 is TGTGCCAGCAGTTTAGGGACAGGGTACCAAGAGACCCAGTACTTC. Translation gives CASSLGTGYQETQYF.

In its sample, this clone was seen once. Other DNA sequences of this sample code for an identical CDR3. V gene TRBV28 combines with J gene TRBJ1-5; 8 bases map to TRBD1. Germline lookup yields CDR1 MDHEN and CDR2 SYDVKM. V lost 4 bases and J lost 1; bases outside the gene matches: 3. The CDR3 spans 15 residues. DNA of the CDR3: TGTGCCAGCAGTTGGACAGGGCGAAGCAATCAGCCCCAGCATTTT. This gives the protein CASSWTGRSNQPQHF. Using reference TRBV28 and TRBJ1-5 for the parts outside the CDR3, the full variable domain is DVKVTQSSRYLVKRTGEKVFLECVQDMDHENMFWYRQDPGLGLRLIYFSYDVKMKEKGDIPEGYSVSREKKERFSLILESASTNQTSMYLCASSWTGRSNQPQHFGDGTRLSIL.

This rearrangement joins TRBV4-1 to TRBJ1-1, with D maybe TRBD1 (5 bases). The CDR3 consists of 14 residues. Trimming shortened V by 4 bases and J by 9 bases, and 18 bases separated the two germline ends. Germline values: CDR1 MGHRA, CDR2 YSYEKL. In DNA, the CDR3 is TGCGCCAGCAGCCCATCGACAGTACTGAATAAAGCTTTCTTT. Its protein product is CASSPSTVLNKAFF.

V is TRBV11-2 and J is TRBJ1-2, with 7 bases that match TRBD1. Germline CDR1 and CDR2: SGHAT and FQNNGV. V lost 5 bases to trimming and J lost 3 bases; unmatched junction nucleotides: 3. The CDR3 loop spans 13 amino acids. This chain's CDR3 is CASSHQGDYGYTF. The CDR3 DNA is TGTGCCAGCAGCCATCAGGGGGACTATGGCTACACCTTC. Complete variable domain (other parts from reference TRBV11-2 and TRBJ1-2): EAGVAQSPRYKIIEKRQSVAFWCNPISGHATLYWYQQILGQGPKLLIQFQNNGVVDDSQLPKDRFSAERLKGVDSTLKIQPAKLEDSAVYLCASSHQGDYGYTFGSGTRLTVV.

The CDR3 DNA reads as TGCGCCAGCAGCCAAGATCTCGGGGATAGCAATCAGCCCCAGCATTTT. Its protein product is CASSQDLGDSNQPQHF. The V and J genes are TRBV4-3 and TRBJ1-5; D gene ambiguous. Germline CDR1 LGHNA, CDR2 YSLEER. The CDR3 has 16 residues. Trimming left V 0 bases short and J 0 bases short, with 9 bases between.

The chain has TRBV18 and TRBJ1-2; unclear D gene. CDR3 length: 14 amino acids. In germline, CDR1 is KGHSH, CDR2 LQKENI. Deletions cut 10 bases from V and 0 bases from J, with 15 bases between. The CDR3 loop is CATWDLKPNYGYTF. The CDR3 coding sequence is TGTGCCACCTGGGATCTTAAACCTAACTATGGCTACACCTTC.

The chain carries TRBV11-3 and TRBJ2-3; D perhaps matches TRBD2 (5 bases). Germline assignment: CDR1 SGHNT and CDR2 YENEEA. Trimming left V 0 bases short and J 14 bases short, with 15 bases between. This CDR3 spans 13 amino acids. The CDR3 nucleotides read TGTGCCAGCAGCTTAGACGCGCTAGGACTCCCGTATTTT. Translating gives CASSLDALGLPYF.